This paragraph covers one T cell receptor beta chain sequence. As yet, its antigen is unknown. Trimming took 6 bases from V and 6 from J; bases not matched to a gene: 8. The CDR3 totals 13 residues. From germline, CDR1 is SQVTM and CDR2 ANQGSEA. With 60 Vbeta and 13 Jbeta primers, the PCR was carried out. Assay: immunoSEQ multiplex PCR; the TCRdb copy retains only in-frame clones and omits some. Of approximately 140,000 clones in the sample, 73% are singletons; the top ten hold 1.3%. The data were taken from a study of cytomegalovirus exposure and HLA in healthy donors. Study-wide points: There were reportedly fewer N-insertions in an Asian-associated ancestry cluster than the roughly 670-donor mean, in a later analysis.

Sequencing was done on a sample of PBMCs. The source is a middle-aged woman in good health and CMV-seronegative. This chain links TRBV29-1 with TRBJ1-1; 9 bases line up with TRBD1. CDR3 residues: CSVWTGEGAEAFF. The DNA of the CDR3 is TGCAGCGTCTGGACAGGGGAAGGCGCTGAAGCTTTCTTT.